The sequence of this T cell receptor beta chain was determined in a study of cytomegalovirus exposure and HLA in healthy donors. For the study at large: Some 85 million unique TCRs, all from HLA-typed donors, were included in an early release of the data.

This CDR3 contains 15 residues. The ends were cut back, 1 base at V and 8 bases at J, with 15 bases in the middle. Germline-derived CDR1 and CDR2 are SGHVS and FNYEAQ. Regarding the study as a whole: Immune exposure was documented only through CMV serostatus. Presence/absence analyses took donor sequencing depth as roughly uniform.

The PCR made use of 60 Vbeta and 13 Jbeta primers. Produced via immunoSEQ multiplex PCR; TCRdb's table is partial and in-frame only. The profile covers around 190,000 clones, with around 90% appearing a single time and around 0.99% taken by the ten largest. About this clone: Its antigen is not known.

Sequenced: PBMCs. This TCR was recovered from a boy aged 2 to 10 in good health and CMV-seronegative. The chain carries TRBV7-6 and TRBJ2-1; D might be TRBD2 (6 bases). The CDR3 DNA sequence: TGTGCCAGCAGCTTAGTCGGGAGTAGTCCTCATGAGCAGTTCTTC. Translation gives CASSLVGSSPHEQFF.